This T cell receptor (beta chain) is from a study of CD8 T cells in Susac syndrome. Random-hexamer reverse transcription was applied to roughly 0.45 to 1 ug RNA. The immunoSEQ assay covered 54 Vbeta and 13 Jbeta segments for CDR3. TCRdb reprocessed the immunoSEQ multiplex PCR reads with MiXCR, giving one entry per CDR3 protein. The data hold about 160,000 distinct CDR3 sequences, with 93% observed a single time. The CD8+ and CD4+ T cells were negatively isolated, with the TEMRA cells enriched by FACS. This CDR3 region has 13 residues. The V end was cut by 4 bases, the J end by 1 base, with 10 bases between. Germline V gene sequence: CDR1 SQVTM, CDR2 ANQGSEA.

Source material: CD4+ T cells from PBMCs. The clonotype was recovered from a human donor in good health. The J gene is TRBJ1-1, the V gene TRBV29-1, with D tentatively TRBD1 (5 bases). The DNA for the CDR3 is TGCAGCGTTGTTAGAGGACAGAACACTGAAGCTTTCTTT. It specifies CSVVRGQNTEAFF.